The next 20 T cell receptor beta chains were all read from a single sample in a study of CD8 T cells in ankylosing spondylitis. Whole-study results and caveats: It appeared that ankylosing spondylitis blood was characterized by a TCR beta motif of several highly homologous variants.

In TCRdb, the 5' RACE reads were re-called with MiXCR into one record per CDR3 protein. Among about 500,000 distinct CDR3 sequences listed, about 12% were seen once. No antigens are known for them. The sample taken for sequencing was blood, either unsorted or a sorted T cell fraction (not recorded which). The source of these receptors is a male donor with ankylosing spondylitis.

This clonotype was counted a few times. This chain links TRBV5-1 with TRBJ2-5, with a weak D call TRBD2 (5 bases). Germline V gene data show CDR1 as SGHRS and CDR2 as YFSETQ. The CDR3 runs 16 residues. Trimming took off 4 bases at V and 5 bases at J, with 21 bases between the two ends. The CDR3: CASSPFAGPSGETQYF. CDR3 bases: TGCGCCAGCAGCCCTTTCGCCGGGCCCTCGGGGGAGACCCAGTACTTC.

There are a few counts of this clonotype. The J gene is TRBJ1-5, the V gene TRBV24-1; the match to TRBD1 covers 10 bases. V shed 7 bases and J 4 bases; nucleotides not matched to a gene: 6. The CDR3 is 15 amino acids. The germline V gene has CDR1 KGHDR and CDR2 SFDVKD. The DNA of the CDR3 is TGTGCCACCAGACAAGGGACAGGGGATAATCAGCCCCAGCATTTT. This codes for CATRQGTGDNQPQHF.

This clonotype has at least ten counts. CDR3 sequence (DNA): TGTGCCACCAGCGAAGGAGGACAGGGAAAAGATCTGGGCTACACCTTC. This translates into CATSEGGQGKDLGYTF. This chain connects TRBV24-1 to TRBJ1-2, with 8 bases identical to TRBD1. The junction had 17 bases not matched to a gene; V was cut back by 7 bases and J by 8 bases. CDR1 KGHDR and CDR2 SFDVKD come from the germline V gene. This CDR3 is built from 16 residues.

In nucleotides, the CDR3 is TGTGCCACCAGCAGCGAGGGGACTACCGAGCAGTTCTTC. Residues: CATSSEGTTEQFF. This rearrangement joins TRBV15 to TRBJ2-1; TRBD2 aligns across 7 bases. This CDR3 has 13 amino acids. Germline V gene sequence: CDR1 LNHNV, CDR2 YYDKDF (reference sequence). J was trimmed by 10 bases and V by 3 bases; bases with no gene match: 6.

This clonotype was counted only a few times. In DNA form, the CDR3 reads TGTGCCAGCAGTTACTGGCAGGGTATGGAGGGCTACACCTTC. This codes for CASSYWQGMEGYTF. This rearrangement joins TRBV6-2 or TRBV6-3 to TRBJ1-2; possibly TRBD1 for D (5 bases). V lost 1 base to trimming and J lost 8 bases, with 14 bases between them. The length of the CDR3 is 14 residues. Looked up from germline, CDR1 is MNHEY and CDR2 is SVGEGT.

V and J are TRBV7-2 and TRBJ2-1, with D unclear. The V end was cut by 5 bases, the J end by 6 bases, with 17 bases between. The CDR3 has 15 residues. The germline gives CDR1 SGHTA, CDR2 FQGNSA. The CDR3: CASSPTPPALNEQFF. CDR3 coding DNA: TGTGCCAGCAGCCCAACCCCCCCTGCTCTCAATGAGCAGTTCTTC.

The table lists this clonotype with many counts. CDR3 protein: CASSLAREVYTF. In DNA, the CDR3 is TGTGCCAGCAGTTTAGCCAGAGAGGTCTACACCTTC. This chain connects TRBV12-3 or TRBV12-4 to TRBJ1-2, with D uncertain. There are 12 residues in the CDR3. The V gene lost 0 bases and the J gene lost 10 bases, with 9 bases spanning the gap.

This chain connects TRBV11-2 to TRBJ2-7, with TRBD2 identical over 12 bases. The CDR3 covers 14 residues. V shed 5 bases, J shed 6 bases, and the junction held 5 bases outside the gene matches. CDR1 and CDR2 from the germline V gene are SGHAT and FQNNGV. The CDR3 spells CASSAGLAGTEQYF. The CDR3 bases are TGTGCCAGCAGCGCGGGACTAGCGGGCACCGAGCAGTACTTC.

This clonotype was recorded a few times. The junction departs from germline at one end; a sequencing error may be responsible. The chain links TRBV7-8 to TRBJ2-5; D is uncertain. Germline lookup yields CDR1 SGHVS and CDR2 FQNEAQ. CDR3 length equals 11 residues. CDR3 nucleotides: TGTGCCAGCAGCTTAGCGCGCAGTCTGAACTTC. This translates into CASSLARSLNF.

The rearrangement joins TRBV19 to TRBJ1-5, with 9 bases lining up with TRBD1. Trimming took 5 bases from V and 3 from J; bases not matched to a gene: 5. In germline, CDR1 is LNHDA, CDR2 SQIVND (reference sequence). The CDR3 runs to 15 residues. For the CDR3, the DNA is TGTGCCAGTAGTGTCCGGACAGGGGACAATCAGCCCCAGCATTTT. Translating gives CASSVRTGDNQPQHF.

The rearrangement links TRBV7-2 to TRBJ1-2, with 7 bases lining up with TRBD1. V shed 0 bases, J shed 5 bases, and the junction held 6 bases outside the gene matches. In germline, CDR1 is SGHTA, CDR2 FQGNSA. The CDR3 consists of 15 residues. CDR3 nucleotide sequence: TGTGCCAGCAGCTTAGCTGGAAGGGGGCTGTATGGCTACACCTTC. It encodes CASSLAGRGLYGYTF.

This clonotype was observed many times. J is TRBJ2-4 and V is TRBV11-2; TRBD2 might be the D (6 bases). CDR3 length: 17 residues. V lost 5 bases to trimming and J lost 1 base, with 18 bases between them. Germline assignment: CDR1 SGHAT and CDR2 FQNNGV. CDR3 nucleotides: TGTGCCAGCAGCCCTGTAAGTGGGGAGGTTGCCAAAAACATTCAGTACTTC. Protein product: CASSPVSGEVAKNIQYF.

This chain uses TRBV6-1 with TRBJ2-2; TRBD2 matches at 14 bases. The CDR3 sequence is 16 residues long. Germline CDR1 MNHNS, CDR2 SASEGT. V was clipped by 5 bases and J by 5 bases; unmatched bases: 4. CDR3 bases: TGTGCCAGCAGTCCTCGGACTAGCGGGGGGACCGGGGAGCTGTTTTTT. Encoded protein: CASSPRTSGGTGELFF.

The rearrangement links TRBV6-4 to TRBJ1-1, with D possibly matching TRBD1 (6 bases). Trimming shortened V by 4 bases and J by 4 bases, and 13 bases separated the two germline ends. CDR1 MRHNA and CDR2 SNTAGT come from the germline V gene. CDR3 length: 14 residues. CDR3: CASSADAGVTEAFF. In nucleotides, the CDR3 is TGTGCCAGCAGTGCCGACGCAGGGGTCACTGAAGCTTTCTTT.

On this clonotype: At one of its ends the junction is not consistent with the germline gene, which may arise from a read error. The rearrangement links TRBV20-1 to TRBJ2-1, with unresolved D. The CDR3 has 12 residues. Germline lookup yields CDR1 DFQATT and CDR2 SNEGSKA (reference sequence). The CDR3 nucleotides are TGCAGTGCTAGAGGGGGTTTGAATGAGCAGCTCTTC. Translation gives CSARGGLNEQLF.

The V gene is TRBV29-1, the J gene TRBJ2-1, with 7 positions matching TRBD1. V gave up 7 bases and J gave up 10 bases; unmatched junction bases: 7. CDR3 size: 11 residues. Germline V lookup: CDR1 SQVTM, CDR2 ANQGSEA. The CDR3 is CSADRVDEQFF. The DNA of the CDR3 is TGCAGCGCCGACAGGGTGGACGAGCAGTTCTTC.

The chain employs TRBV15 and TRBJ1-6; D gene unclear. This CDR3 is 14 amino acids long. Per germline, CDR1 LNHNV and CDR2 YYDKDF (reference sequence). Trimming left V 8 bases short and J 7 bases short, with 15 bases between. CDR3 in amino acids: CATSLQSPNSPLHF. The CDR3 coding sequence is TGTGCCACCTCTCTGCAGAGCCCAAATTCACCCCTCCACTTT.

V gene TRBV5-1 combines with J gene TRBJ2-5; 11 bases are shared with TRBD2. The V and J ends lost 0 bases and 5 bases, in that order; junction bases with no gene match: 9. The CDR3 length is 17 residues. CDR1 and CDR2 (germline): SGHRS, YFSETQ. The DNA of the CDR3 is TGCGCCAGCAGCTTGGGGGTAGCGGGAGGGCCGGAGGAGACCCAGTACTTC. Its translation is CASSLGVAGGPEETQYF.

This clonotype was observed a handful of times. This rearrangement joins TRBV5-1 to TRBJ2-5; 7 positions agree with TRBD2. The CDR3 sequence is 16 residues long. Germline V gene data show CDR1 as SGHRS and CDR2 as YFSETQ. V lost 1 base and J lost 0; bases outside the gene matches: 6. CDR3 in DNA: TGCGCCAGCAGCTTGCGACCGACTAGCCACCAAGAGACCCAGTACTTC. It codes for CASSLRPTSHQETQYF.

This clonotype was recorded at least ten times. The chain is built from TRBV9 and TRBJ2-1, with D perhaps matching TRBD1 (5 bases). In germline, CDR1 is SGDLS, CDR2 YYNGEE. Trimming removed 4 bases at V and 9 bases at J, with 14 bases between. This CDR3 spans 13 amino acids. This CDR3 reads CASSPDSFGEQFF. As DNA, the CDR3 is TGTGCCAGCAGCCCTGACAGTTTTGGTGAGCAGTTCTTC.